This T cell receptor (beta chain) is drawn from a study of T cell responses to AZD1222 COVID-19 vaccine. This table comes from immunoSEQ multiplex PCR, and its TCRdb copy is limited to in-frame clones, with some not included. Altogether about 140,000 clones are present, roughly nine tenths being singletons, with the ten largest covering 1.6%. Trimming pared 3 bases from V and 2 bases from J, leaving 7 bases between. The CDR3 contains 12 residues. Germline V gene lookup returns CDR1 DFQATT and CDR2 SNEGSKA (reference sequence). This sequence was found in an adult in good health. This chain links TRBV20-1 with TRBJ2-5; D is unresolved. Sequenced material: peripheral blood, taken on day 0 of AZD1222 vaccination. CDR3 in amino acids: CSASWSQETQYF. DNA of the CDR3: TGCAGTGCTAGTTGGTCGCAAGAGACCCAGTACTTC.